These 18 T cell receptor beta chains share one sample of origin, sequenced in a study of regulatory T cells in long-lasting Graves disease. Time point reported: persistent/refractory GD, antithyroid drugs over 5 years with positive TRAb. PBMC RNA served as the TCR library source. CDR3 regions were amplified by Arm-PCR using iRepertoire HTBI primers to build TCR beta libraries. TCRdb itself ran the multiplex PCR reads through MiXCR, one entry per CDR3 protein. The repertoire holds hundreds of thousands of distinct CDR3 sequences, with about 20% as singletons. Source: peripheral blood mononuclear cells (PBMCs), taken when the disease was refractory, from a patient treated with antithyroid drugs. All receptors come from a female donor with Graves disease.

The DNA for the CDR3 is TGCGCCAGCAGCCATATTATTGGACTAGCGGGGAGGAGGACCGGGGAGCTGTTTTTT. Protein sequence: CASSHIIGLAGRRTGELFF. The chain carries TRBV4-1 and TRBJ2-2; 12 positions match TRBD2. The germline V gene has CDR1 MGHRA and CDR2 YSYEKL. There are 19 residues in the CDR3. J was trimmed by 5 bases and V by 3 bases; bases with no gene match: 13.

The J gene is TRBJ2-7, the V gene TRBV10-3; 8 bases fit TRBD2. Germline CDR1 and CDR2: ENHRY and SYGVKD. This CDR3 has 15 residues. Trimming removed 6 bases from V and 2 bases from J; junction bases left unmatched: 9. CDR3 protein: CAIRVGRREAYEQYF. Here the CDR3 DNA reads TGTGCCATCAGGGTGGGGAGGCGGGAGGCCTACGAGCAGTACTTC.

The table lists this clonotype with a few counts. The rearrangement uses TRBV12-3 or TRBV12-4 and TRBJ1-3; D unclear. The V and J ends lost 1 base and 4 bases respectively, with 5 bases between them. The CDR3 length is 13 residues. The CDR3 DNA sequence: TGTGCCAGCAGTTTAGTCGGAGGAAACACCATATATTTT. Its protein product is CASSLVGGNTIYF.

This clonotype has at least ten counts. The chain uses TRBV28 and TRBJ2-7; 8 nucleotides agree with TRBD2. From germline, CDR1 is MDHEN and CDR2 SYDVKM. This CDR3 spans 13 amino acids. J gave up 6 bases and V 6 bases, and 7 bases lay outside the gene matches. The CDR3 is CASRGAGVGEQYF. The CDR3 DNA reads TGTGCCAGCAGAGGAGCGGGAGTAGGCGAGCAGTACTTC.

Only a few counts were recorded for this clonotype. CDR3 region: CATSQGLSTEAFF. The CDR3 nucleotides are TGTGCCACCTCGCAGGGGTTGAGCACTGAAGCTTTCTTT. The rearrangement uses TRBV24-1 and TRBJ1-1; D is perhaps TRBD1 (6 bases). Germline V gene lookup returns CDR1 KGHDR and CDR2 SFDVKD. The V gene lost 9 bases and the J gene lost 4 bases, with 14 bases spanning the gap. The CDR3 is 13 amino acids.

This clonotype was seen repeatedly, ten times or more. V and J are TRBV11-2 and TRBJ2-5; TRBD2 agrees at 8 bases. From germline, CDR1 is SGHAT and CDR2 FQNNGV. The CDR3 spans 14 residues. The V and J ends lost 0 bases and 5 bases, in that order; junction bases with no gene match: 2. DNA for the CDR3: TGTGCCAGCAGCTTAGATCGACTAGCGGAGACCCAGTACTTC. Amino acid sequence: CASSLDRLAETQYF.

This clonotype was found many times. The rearrangement links TRBV5-1 to TRBJ1-2, with D tentatively TRBD1 (6 bases). V was cut by 0 bases and J by 6 bases, with 9 bases left in between. Germline loops: CDR1 SGHRS, CDR2 YFSETQ. The CDR3 extends over 13 amino acids. DNA for the CDR3: TGCGCCAGCAGCTTGGGGTCAGGGGATGGCTACACCTTC. It encodes CASSLGSGDGYTF.

The genes are TRBV28 and TRBJ2-3; the match to TRBD2 covers 11 bases. Germline CDR1 MDHEN, CDR2 SYDVKM. With V trimmed by 3 bases and J by 6 bases, 5 bases remained unmatched. The CDR3 consists of 15 residues. This chain's CDR3 is CASSLELAGGDTQYF. In DNA, the CDR3 is TGTGCCAGCAGTTTGGAGTTAGCGGGAGGGGATACGCAGTATTTT.

Of note for this clonotype: Given a far larger clone just one base away, this is likely a sequencing read error. The missing conserved phenylalanine or tryptophan at the end of this CDR3 makes a read error likely. The V and J genes are TRBV6-1 and TRBJ1-6; 9 bases line up with TRBD1. The length of the CDR3 is 19 residues. CDR1 is MNHNS, CDR2 SASEGT, per germline. V lost 5 bases and J lost 4; bases outside the gene matches: 15. The CDR3 DNA reads TGTGCCAGCAGTCTAAGCCCGGGACAGGGTCTGGGATATAATTCACCCCTCCACTCT. Amino acid sequence: CASSLSPGQGLGYNSPLHS.

The table lists this clonotype with many counts. The chain links TRBV2 to TRBJ1-1; 8 positions match TRBD1. The CDR3 sequence is 15 residues long. Trimming at V came to 2 bases and at J to 3 bases, leaving 5 bases not matched to a gene. The V gene's germline CDR1 is SNHLY and CDR2 FYNNEI. CDR3 coding DNA: TGTGCCAGCAGTGAACAGGGGGCTCGGGACACTGAAGCTTTCTTT. Translated: CASSEQGARDTEAFF.

The sample holds a few counts of this clonotype. This chain uses TRBV25-1 with TRBJ2-4; D is uncertain. V lost 3 bases to trimming and J lost 8 bases, with 5 bases between them. Per germline, CDR1 MGHDK and CDR2 SYGVNS. The CDR3 is 11 residues long. CDR3: CASSDGYIQYF. CDR3 nucleotides: TGTGCCAGCAGTGACGGCTACATTCAGTACTTC.

This clonotype was recorded at least ten times. This chain links TRBV28 with TRBJ1-1; D is unresolved. V was cut by 3 bases and J by 2 bases, with 13 bases left in between. CDR1 and CDR2 from the germline V gene are MDHEN and SYDVKM. The CDR3 is 15 amino acids. CDR3 region: CASSFTSTPNTEAFF. The DNA for the CDR3 is TGTGCCAGCAGTTTTACCTCGACACCTAACACTGAAGCTTTCTTT.

There are a few counts of this clonotype. As DNA, the CDR3 is TGCAGTGCTAGACTTCCGGGACAAAGAATCGAGCAGTACTTC. It translates to CSARLPGQRIEQYF. This chain links TRBV20-1 with TRBJ2-7; TRBD1 might be the D (6 bases). The CDR3 consists of 14 residues. Trimming pared 2 bases from V and 6 bases from J, leaving 17 bases between. Looked up from germline, CDR1 is DFQATT and CDR2 is SNEGSKA (reference sequence).

This clonotype was seen only a few times. This chain joins TRBV7-2 and TRBJ2-3, with TRBD2 matching 8 bases. Germline CDR1 reads SGHTA; CDR2 reads FQGNSA. The trim removed 6 bases at V and 9 bases at J, leaving 11 bases unmatched. CDR3 length: 14 residues. Written as DNA, the CDR3 is TGTGCCAGCAGAACGGGGGGGTCAAGTGGGACGCAGTATTTT. Translating gives CASRTGGSSGTQYF.

This clonotype occurred a few times. The chain employs TRBV6-5 and TRBJ1-5; D is perhaps TRBD1 (5 bases). Germline V gene lookup returns CDR1 MNHEY and CDR2 SVGAGI. The CDR3 consists of 16 residues. V dropped 3 bases and J dropped 6 bases, with 18 bases sitting between them. This chain's CDR3 is CASSYSVGPSSQPQHF. DNA for the CDR3: TGTGCCAGCAGTTATTCGGTGGGGCCCTCAAGTCAGCCCCAGCATTTT.

CDR3 sequence: CASSMILNTEAFF. For the CDR3, the DNA is TGTGCCAGTAGTATGATTCTGAACACTGAAGCTTTCTTT. The V and J genes are TRBV19 and TRBJ1-1; D ambiguous. CDR3 length: 13 residues. Germline lookup yields CDR1 LNHDA and CDR2 SQIVND (reference sequence). V lost 3 bases and J lost 0, with 5 bases in between.

V is TRBV28 and J is TRBJ2-2, with 10 bases aligning to TRBD1. The CDR3 runs 16 residues. V was clipped by 5 bases and J by 3 bases; unmatched bases: 6. Germline CDR1 is MDHEN and CDR2 is SYDVKM. CDR3 coding DNA: TGTGCCAGCAGTCCGTGGACAGGGGGAGACACCGGGGAGCTGTTTTTT. Translating it yields CASSPWTGGDTGELFF.

V gene TRBV27 combines with J gene TRBJ2-1; TRBD2 might be the D (5 bases). V gave up 5 bases and J gave up 9 bases, with 14 bases separating them. The CDR3 runs to 13 residues. Germline CDR1 reads MNHEY; CDR2 reads SMNVEV (reference sequence). The CDR3 here is CASSRAGGSEQFF. The CDR3 region has the DNA TGTGCCAGCAGTAGAGCCGGAGGCAGTGAGCAGTTCTTC.